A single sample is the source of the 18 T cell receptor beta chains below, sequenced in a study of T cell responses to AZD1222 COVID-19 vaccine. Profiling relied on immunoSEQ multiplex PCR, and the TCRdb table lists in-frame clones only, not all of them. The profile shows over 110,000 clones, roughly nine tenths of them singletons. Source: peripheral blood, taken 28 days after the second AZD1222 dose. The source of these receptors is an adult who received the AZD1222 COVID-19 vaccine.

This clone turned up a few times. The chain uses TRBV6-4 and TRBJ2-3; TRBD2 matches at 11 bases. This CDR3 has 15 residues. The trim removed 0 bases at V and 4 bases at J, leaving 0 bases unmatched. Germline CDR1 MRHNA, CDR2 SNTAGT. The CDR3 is CASSDSSGGADTQYF. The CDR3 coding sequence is TGTGCCAGCAGTGACTCTAGCGGGGGGGCAGATACGCAGTATTTT.

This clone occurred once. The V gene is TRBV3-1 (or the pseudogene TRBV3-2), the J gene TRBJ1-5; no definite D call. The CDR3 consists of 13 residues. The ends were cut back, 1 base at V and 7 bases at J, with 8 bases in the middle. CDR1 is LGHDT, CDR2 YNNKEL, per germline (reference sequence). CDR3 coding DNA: TGTGCCAGCAGCCAAGGACATGGGCAGCCCCAGCATTTT. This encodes CASSQGHGQPQHF.

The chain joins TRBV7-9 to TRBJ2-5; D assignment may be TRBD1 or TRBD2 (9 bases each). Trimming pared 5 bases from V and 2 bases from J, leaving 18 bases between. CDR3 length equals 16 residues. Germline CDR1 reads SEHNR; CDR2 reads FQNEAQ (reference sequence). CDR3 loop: CASSPSGTGTQETQYF. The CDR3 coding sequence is TGTGCCAGCAGCCCTAGCGGGACAGGGACACAAGAGACCCAGTACTTC.

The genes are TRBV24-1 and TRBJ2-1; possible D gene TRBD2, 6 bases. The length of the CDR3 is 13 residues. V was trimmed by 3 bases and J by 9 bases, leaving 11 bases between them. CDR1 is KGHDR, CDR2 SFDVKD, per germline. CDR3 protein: CATSDRRASEQFF. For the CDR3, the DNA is TGTGCCACCAGTGATCGGAGGGCCAGTGAGCAGTTCTTC.

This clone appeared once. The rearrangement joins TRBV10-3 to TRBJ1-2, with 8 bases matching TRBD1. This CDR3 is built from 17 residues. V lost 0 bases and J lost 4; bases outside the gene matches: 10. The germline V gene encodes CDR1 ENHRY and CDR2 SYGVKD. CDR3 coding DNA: TGTGCCATCAGTGAGTCGCCGCAGGGGGCGAGAATCTATGGCTACACCTTC. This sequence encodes CAISESPQGARIYGYTF.

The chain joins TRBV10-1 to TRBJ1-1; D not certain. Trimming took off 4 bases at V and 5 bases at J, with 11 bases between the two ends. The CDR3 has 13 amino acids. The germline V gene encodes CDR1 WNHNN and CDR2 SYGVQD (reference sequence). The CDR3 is CASSGQTSTEAFF. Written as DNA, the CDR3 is TGCGCCAGCAGTGGGCAGACGAGTACTGAAGCTTTCTTT.

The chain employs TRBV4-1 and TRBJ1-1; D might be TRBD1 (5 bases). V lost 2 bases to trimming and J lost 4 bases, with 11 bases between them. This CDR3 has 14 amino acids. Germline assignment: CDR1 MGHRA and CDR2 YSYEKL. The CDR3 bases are TGCGCCAGCAGCCAACCCCGCCAGGGCACTGAAGCTTTCTTT. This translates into CASSQPRQGTEAFF.

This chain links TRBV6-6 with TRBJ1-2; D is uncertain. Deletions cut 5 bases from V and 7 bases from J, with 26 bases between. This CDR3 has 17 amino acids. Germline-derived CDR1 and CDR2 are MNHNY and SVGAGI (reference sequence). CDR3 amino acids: CASSPPMGREFSGGYTF. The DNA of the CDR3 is TGTGCCAGCAGTCCCCCGATGGGCCGGGAATTCTCAGGTGGCTACACCTTC.

CDR3 sequence: CASSPTLDRWGDYGYTF. The CDR3 DNA reads TGTGCCAGCAGTCCGACACTGGACAGGTGGGGGGACTATGGCTACACCTTC. V gene TRBV27 combines with J gene TRBJ1-2; 7 bases align to TRBD1. Germline values: CDR1 MNHEY, CDR2 SMNVEV (reference sequence). V lost 5 bases to trimming and J lost 3 bases; unmatched junction nucleotides: 15. The CDR3 consists of 17 residues.

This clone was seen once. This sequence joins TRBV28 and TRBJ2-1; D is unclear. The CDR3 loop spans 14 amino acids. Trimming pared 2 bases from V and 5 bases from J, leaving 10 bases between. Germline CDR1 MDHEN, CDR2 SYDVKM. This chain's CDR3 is CASSLLLPHNEQFF. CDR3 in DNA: TGTGCCAGCAGTTTACTCCTCCCTCACAATGAGCAGTTCTTC.

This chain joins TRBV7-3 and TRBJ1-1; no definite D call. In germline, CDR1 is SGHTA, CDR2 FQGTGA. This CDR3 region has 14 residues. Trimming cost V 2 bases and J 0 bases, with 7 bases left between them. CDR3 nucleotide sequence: TGTGCCAGCAGCTTAGGAGGCATGAACACTGAAGCTTTCTTT. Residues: CASSLGGMNTEAFF.

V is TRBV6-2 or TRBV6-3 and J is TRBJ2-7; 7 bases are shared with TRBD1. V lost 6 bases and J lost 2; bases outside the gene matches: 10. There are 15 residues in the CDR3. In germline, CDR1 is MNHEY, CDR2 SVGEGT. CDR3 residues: CASSLTGTDTYEQYV. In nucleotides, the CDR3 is TGTGCCAGCAGCCTAACCGGGACAGACACCTACGAGCAGTACGTC.

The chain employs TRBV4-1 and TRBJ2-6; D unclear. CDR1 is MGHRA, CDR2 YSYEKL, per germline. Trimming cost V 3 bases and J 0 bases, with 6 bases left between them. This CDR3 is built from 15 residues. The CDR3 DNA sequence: TGCGCCAGCAGCCAGTACAGCTCTGGGGCCAACGTCCTGACTTTC. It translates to CASSQYSSGANVLTF.

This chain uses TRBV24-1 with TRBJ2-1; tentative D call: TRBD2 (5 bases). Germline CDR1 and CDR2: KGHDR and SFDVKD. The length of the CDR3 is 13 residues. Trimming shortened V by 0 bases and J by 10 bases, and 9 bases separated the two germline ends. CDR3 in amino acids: CATSDLGLLEQFF. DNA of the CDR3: TGTGCCACCAGTGATTTGGGACTGTTGGAGCAGTTCTTC.

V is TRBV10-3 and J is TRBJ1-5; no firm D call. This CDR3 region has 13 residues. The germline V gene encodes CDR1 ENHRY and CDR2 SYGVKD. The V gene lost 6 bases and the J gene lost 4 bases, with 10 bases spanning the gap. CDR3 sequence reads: CAIRFSENQPQHF. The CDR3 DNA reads TGTGCCATCAGGTTTTCAGAAAATCAGCCCCAGCATTTT.

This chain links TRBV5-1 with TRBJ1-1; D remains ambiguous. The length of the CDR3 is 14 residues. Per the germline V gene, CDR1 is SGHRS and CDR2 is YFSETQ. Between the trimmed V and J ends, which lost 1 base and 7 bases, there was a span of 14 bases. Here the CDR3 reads CASSLKLSGIEAFF. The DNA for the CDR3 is TGCGCCAGCAGCTTGAAATTATCGGGGATTGAAGCTTTCTTT.

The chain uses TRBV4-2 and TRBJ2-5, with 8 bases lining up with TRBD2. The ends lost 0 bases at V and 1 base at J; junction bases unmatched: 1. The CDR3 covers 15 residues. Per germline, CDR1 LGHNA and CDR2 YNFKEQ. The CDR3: CASSQDREGQETQYF. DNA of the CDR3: TGTGCCAGCAGCCAAGATCGGGAGGGCCAAGAGACCCAGTACTTC.

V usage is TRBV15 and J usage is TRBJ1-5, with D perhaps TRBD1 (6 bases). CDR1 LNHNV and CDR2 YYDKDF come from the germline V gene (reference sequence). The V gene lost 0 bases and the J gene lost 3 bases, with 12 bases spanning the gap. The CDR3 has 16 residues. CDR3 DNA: TGTGCCACCAGCAGAGAGACGGACAGCTTCAATCAGCCCCAGCATTTT. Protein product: CATSRETDSFNQPQHF. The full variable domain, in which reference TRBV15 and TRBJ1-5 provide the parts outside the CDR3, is DAMVIQNPRYQVTQFGKPVTLSCSQTLNHNVMYWYQQKSSQAPKLLFHYYDKDFNNEADTPDNFQSRRPNTSFCFLDIRSPGLGDTAMYLCATSRETDSFNQPQHFGDGTRLSIL.